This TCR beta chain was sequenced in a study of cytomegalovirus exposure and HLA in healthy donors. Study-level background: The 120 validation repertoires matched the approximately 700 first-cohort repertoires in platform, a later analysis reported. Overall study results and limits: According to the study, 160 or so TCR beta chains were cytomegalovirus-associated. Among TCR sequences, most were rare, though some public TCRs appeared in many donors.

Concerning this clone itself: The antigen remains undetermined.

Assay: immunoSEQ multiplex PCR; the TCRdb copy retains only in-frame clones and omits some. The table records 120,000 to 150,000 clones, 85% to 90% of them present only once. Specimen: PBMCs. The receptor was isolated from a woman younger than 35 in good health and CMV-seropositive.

In nucleotides, the CDR3 is TGTGCCAGCTCACGGGACAGTGGGTCCTTCTGGTACACCTTC. It translates to CASSRDSGSFWYTF. The chain links TRBV18 to TRBJ1-2; TRBD1 aligns across 7 bases. V dropped 4 bases and J dropped 11; count of bases not matched to a gene: 13. From germline, CDR1 is KGHSH and CDR2 LQKENI. This CDR3 has 14 residues.